The T cell receptor beta chain described here comes from a study of tumor and adjacent non-tumor tissue in lung cancer. No cell sorting was done before RNA was extracted from the tissue. Newly diagnosed lung cancer patients had thoracic surgery in China, August–late 2014, without prior chemotherapy. TCRbeta libraries were built with three rounds of nested PCR, modified from ARM-PCR. One entry per CDR3 protein results from TCRdb running MiXCR on the multiplex PCR reads. The data contain 200,000 to 250,000 distinct CDR3 sequences, roughly 70% of them singletons. Germline-derived CDR1 and CDR2 are SQVTM and ANQGSEA. The CDR3 loop spans 13 amino acids. V lost 4 bases and J 1 base, leaving 7 bases between the germline ends. This clonotype was detected many times.

Sequencing input: lung tumor tissue. The source of this sequence is a man aged 60 to 69 with non-small cell lung cancer. V is TRBV29-1 and J is TRBJ2-2, with TRBD2 as a possible D gene (6 bases). The DNA for the CDR3 is TGCAGCGTTGGGAGGGGGAACACCGGGGAGCTGTTTTTT. Amino acids: CSVGRGNTGELFF.